This entry features one T cell receptor (beta chain) sequence. Its antigen is not yet known. Base qualities were left out, and no much larger clone turns up one base away. Using the deep immunoSEQ assay, TCR CDR3 regions were amplified from genomic DNA by multiplex PCR. Genomic DNA extracted from each cell subset was distributed evenly over all wells of several immunoSEQ 96-well plates, and each plate served as one replicate. For sorted subsets, roughly 200 ng of genomic DNA, equivalent to some 30,000 T cell genomes, went into each replicate PCR. The purified libraries were quantified using a Qubit 3.0 fluorometer, sized with a Bioanalyzer 2100, and then quantified again using the KAPA Library Quantification kit. Every immunoSEQ 96-well plate was sequenced on a dedicated single-read 150-cycle Illumina NextSeq 550 flow cell. Concerning the study's data processing: The immunoSEQ output contained only junctional sequences without quality scores, so filtering could not match that applied to full-length reads. To assign V/J genes and CDR3, sequences were annotated against IMGT germline references using PyIR, a Python wrapper for IgBLAST v1.9. Reads were removed for weak V/J assignments (E-value above 1e-6), missing CDR3, stop codons, out-of-frame junctions, or ambiguous translated residues. V3J clonotypes were defined as sequences sharing an identical inferred V gene, J gene, and CDR3 amino acid sequence. Percentage overlap between repertoires was calculated by dividing the number of shared unique clonotypes by the size of the smaller repertoire. Three approaches were used to assess repertoire richness: RTK rarefaction, the Chao1 estimator, and Recon v2.1 estimates of unobserved clonotypes. Generation probabilities for all TCRbeta clonotypes obtained by the gDNA method from several donors were computed using OLGA. The table comes from immuneACCESS by way of TCRdb, which keeps in-frame sequences with V and J called. Part of the clones is missing from these tables; in studies checked, under half for an unresolved V gene and the rest for unknown reasons. V, J and clone size are taken as reported in that table, and D and trimming were inferred from the DNA itself. A total of some 2 million clones appear in this sample, roughly 95% of them only once. The ten largest clones take up 0.1% to 0.15% of the sample.

This record belongs to a study of shared clonotypes between healthy human individuals (dated by TCRdb to 2018 to 2021). About the full investigation: A couple of women and a few men aged 18 to 49 years were included in the cohort. To estimate repertoire size and how much clonotype sharing occurs between individuals, the study deeply sequenced the blood TCR repertoires of five healthy adults. For each donor, CD4 naive and CD4 memory were each run on three plates, CD8 naive on two plates, and CD8 memory on one plate. To increase sequencing depth and limit assay-specific biases, TCR repertoire library preparation and sequencing were carried out by different laboratories using diverse techniques. Between about 0.94 and 10 billion PBMCs per donor were obtained by leukapheresis. Findings and caveats that apply to the study as a whole: Estimated clonotype richness was generally larger for naive than for memory subsets. Even with the large sequencing depth, rarefaction of the sorted-subset datasets indicated that sequencing was incomplete. Based on pairwise subsampling, the degree of clonotype sharing among donors was expected to be affected by sequencing depth. Across several donors, 5% to 6% of naive CD4, 3% to 4% of naive CD8, around 2.5% of memory CD4, and roughly 0.41% of memory CD8 clonotypes were shared. The genetic and exposure-history diversity represented was limited by the small number of donors. Clonotypes shared by all four sorted-subset donors showed higher generation probabilities than non-shared clonotypes. Sampling was limited to blood, and TCR repertoires in tissue likely differ from TCR repertoires in blood.

The donors were healthy, HIV-negative adults with no recently reported acute infections or vaccinations. Every donor was a Caucasian adult residing in Nashville, Tennessee, USA. CD4+ T cells were enriched through magnetic negative selection, after which naive cells were positively selected on CD45RA and the remaining negative fraction served as the memory subset. After blood collection by leukapheresis, PBMCs were isolated using Ficoll-Histopaque density gradient centrifugation and then cryopreserved in the vapor phase of liquid nitrogen. Purity and quantity of every magnetically sorted T cell population were checked by analytical flow cytometry. Each sorted fraction had its genomic DNA isolated and then quantified by UV absorbance on a Nanodrop 2000c. From cysteine to phenylalanine, the CDR3 is 16 amino acids long. Only CDR3 DNA remains: 48 bases, in frame from the first base. V is cut back by 4 bases and J by 5 bases, with 14 bases in the junction unmatched. CDR1 and CDR2 are drawn from the germline V gene (reference sequence): SGHNT, YYREEE.

The chain is assembled from TRBV5-4 and TRBJ1-1; the junction holds 7 bases that match TRBD1. This clonotype originated in a young man in good health. The sequenced material came from naive CD4+ T cells sorted from blood. The cell subset or site label, as the study defines it: CD45RA+ positively selected. DNA sequence: TGTGCCAGCAGCCGCGGACAGGACGGGATTCCGACTGAAGCTTTCTTT. Its protein is CASSRGQDGIPTEAFF.